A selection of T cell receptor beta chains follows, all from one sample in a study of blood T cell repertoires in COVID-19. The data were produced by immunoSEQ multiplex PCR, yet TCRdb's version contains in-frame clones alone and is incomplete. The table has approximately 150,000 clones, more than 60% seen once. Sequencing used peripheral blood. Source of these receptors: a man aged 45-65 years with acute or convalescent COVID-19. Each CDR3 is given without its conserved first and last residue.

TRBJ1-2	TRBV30	AWSPTGGYHGYT
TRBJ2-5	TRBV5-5	ASSWTGEETQY
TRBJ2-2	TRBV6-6	ASSARVNTGELF
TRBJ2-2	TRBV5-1	ASSFWTGRGNTGELF
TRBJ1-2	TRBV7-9	ASSRRLGTGGDYT
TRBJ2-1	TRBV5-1	ASSYDRGVDEQF
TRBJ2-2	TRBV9	ASSVGGTGELF
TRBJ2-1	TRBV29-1	SVEGGGDSYNEQF
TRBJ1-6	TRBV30	AWRSDFRGSPLH
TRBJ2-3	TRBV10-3	AIRTEPGLDTQY
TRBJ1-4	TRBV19	ASIPSGSNEKLF
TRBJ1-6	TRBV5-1	ASSAESQGARDSPLH
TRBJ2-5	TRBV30	AWTGQGQETQY
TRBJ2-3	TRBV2	ASSEELPSTDTQY
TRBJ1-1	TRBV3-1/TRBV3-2	ASSSVLRTEAF
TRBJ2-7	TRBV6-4	ASSEWLGLAGLYSYEQY
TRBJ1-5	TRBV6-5	ASSHSGQGNQPQH
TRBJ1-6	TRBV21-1	ASSKGGGCLRSPLH
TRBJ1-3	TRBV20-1	SVLSGNTIY
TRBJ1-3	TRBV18	ASSPGQGDSGNTIY
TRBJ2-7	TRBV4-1	ASSQIGVLAYEQY
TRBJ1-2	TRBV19	ASSTGGDYGYT
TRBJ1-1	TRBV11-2	ASSPRRDSFTEAF
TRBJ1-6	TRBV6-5	ASTQGFVDSPLH
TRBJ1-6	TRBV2	ASSARTGRESPLH
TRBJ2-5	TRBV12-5	ASGLAPPGGTQY
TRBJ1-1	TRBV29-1	SVEVSGNTEAF
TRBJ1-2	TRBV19	ASSFDREMGGYT
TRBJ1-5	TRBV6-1	ASSETGRLWH
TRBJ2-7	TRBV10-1	ASKTGKYEQY
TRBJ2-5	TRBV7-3	ASSLTRIGQENQETQY
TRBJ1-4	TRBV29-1	SAQGQWEKLF
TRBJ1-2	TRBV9	ASSTSQGGGVGYT
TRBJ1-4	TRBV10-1	ASSPGLENEKLF
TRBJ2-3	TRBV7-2	ASSLADYGSGVEDTQY
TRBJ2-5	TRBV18	ASSPNGGAEETQY
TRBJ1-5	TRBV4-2	ASSQGGQGRNQPQH
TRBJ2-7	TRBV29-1	SVEGAGIYEQY
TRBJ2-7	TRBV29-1	SVVFRTAHEQY
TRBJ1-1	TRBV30	AWSVGAPPEAF
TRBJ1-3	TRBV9	ASSADPGGSGNTIY
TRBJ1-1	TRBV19	ASKSPEGDRRSNTEAF
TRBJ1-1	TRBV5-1	ASSPGTGNTEAF
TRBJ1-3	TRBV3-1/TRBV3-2	ASSQFAEAGNTIY
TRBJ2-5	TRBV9	ASSAQETQY
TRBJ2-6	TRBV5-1	ASSFLTGNSGANVLT
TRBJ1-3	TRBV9	ASSVGGSLIGNTIY
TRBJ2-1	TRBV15	ATSPIGQGEQF
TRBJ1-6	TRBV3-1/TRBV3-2	ASSHGQGDSPLH
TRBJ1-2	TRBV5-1	ASSSTEAHGYT
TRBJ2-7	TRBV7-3	ASSLSPNRDLHEQY
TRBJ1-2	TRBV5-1	ASSLDTANYGYT
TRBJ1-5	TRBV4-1	ASSQVPGEPQH
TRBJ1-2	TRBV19	ASSARDRVGGYT
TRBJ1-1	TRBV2	ASTGGTGVGEAF